Shown below are 26 T cell receptor beta chains from a single sample sequenced in a study of Graves' ophthalmopathy and Graves' hyperthyroidism. Using RNA transcripts, the TCR beta CDR3 regions were amplified. Amplification began with first-round RT-PCR using HTBI primers, then second-round multiplex PCR was performed. TCRdb reprocessed the multiplex PCR reads with MiXCR, giving one entry per CDR3 protein. The sample shows around 1.1 million distinct CDR3 sequences, about 36% of them seen only once. The sequencing input was peripheral blood or thyroid tissue (not recorded which). These receptors all stem from an adult man with Graves' hyperthyroidism.

This chain uses TRBV10-1 with TRBJ2-5; the D call may be TRBD1 or TRBD2 (5 bases each). The CDR3 consists of 12 residues. Germline CDR1 WNHNN, CDR2 SYGVQD (reference sequence). Trimming removed 8 bases from V and 4 bases from J, with 11 bases in between. The CDR3 DNA reads as TGCGCCAGCCACGGGACCTCAGAGACCCAGTACTTC. Translation: CASHGTSETQYF.

This clonotype was counted ten times or more. The chain uses TRBV7-2 and TRBJ1-6; D gene unclear. The CDR3 runs 17 residues. Germline V gene lookup returns CDR1 SGHTA and CDR2 FQGNSA. Trimming shortened V by 2 bases and J by 2 bases, and 13 bases separated the two germline ends. The CDR3 spells CASSLRTGVPYNSPLHF. Written as DNA, the CDR3 is TGTGCCAGCAGCTTAAGGACCGGCGTTCCCTATAATTCACCCCTCCACTTT.

This clonotype was detected only once. A much bigger clone sits one base away, suggesting this may be a read error. The genes are TRBV29-1 and TRBJ1-1; D is undetermined. This CDR3 contains 12 residues. Trimming removed 5 bases from V and 5 bases from J, with 12 bases in between. The germline gives CDR1 SQVTM, CDR2 ANQGSEA. The CDR3 region is CSVMSPRTEAFF. The CDR3 DNA is TGCAGCGTTATGAGCCCGAGAACTGAAGCTTTCTTT.

This clonotype has ten or more counts. The chain carries TRBV2 and TRBJ2-7, with D maybe TRBD2 (5 bases). The germline V gene encodes CDR1 SNHLY and CDR2 FYNNEI. Trimming took off 5 bases at V and 0 bases at J, with 11 bases between the two ends. The CDR3 runs 14 residues. The CDR3, as DNA: TGTGCCAGCAGTCGAGCGGTCAGCTCCTACGAGCAGTACTTC. Protein sequence: CASSRAVSSYEQYF.

This clonotype was counted at least ten times. The V and J genes are TRBV20-1 and TRBJ1-1, with D unresolved. The CDR3 runs 12 residues. The germline V gene encodes CDR1 DFQATT and CDR2 SNEGSKA (reference sequence). The germline V and J ends were trimmed by 6 bases and 4 bases, with 12 bases remaining between them. CDR3 DNA sequence: TGCAGTGCCACTCGGGGTGCCACTGAAGCTTTCTTT. Translating it yields CSATRGATEAFF.

The chain recombines TRBV7-2 with TRBJ1-2; D is uncertain. CDR3 length equals 15 residues. V was cut by 5 bases and J by 6 bases, with 19 bases left in between. CDR1 and CDR2 from the germline V gene are SGHTA and FQGNSA. DNA for the CDR3: TGTGCCAGCAGCCCCGCTGTTCGGGGTCCGGATGGCTACACCTTC. Translation: CASSPAVRGPDGYTF. Full variable domain (rest looked up from reference TRBV7-2 and TRBJ1-2): GAGVSQSPSNKVTEKGKDVELRCDPISGHTALYWYRQSLGQGLEFLIYFQGNSAPDKSGLPSDRFSAERTGGSVSTLTIQRTQQEDSAVYLCASSPAVRGPDGYTFGSGTRLTVV.

The sample holds a few counts of this clonotype. As DNA, the CDR3 is TGTGCCAGCAGTTACTCGTCCCAGGGGGCTTGGGAGCAGTACTTC. This sequence encodes CASSYSSQGAWEQYF. The J gene is TRBJ2-7, the V gene TRBV6-6; 8 positions match TRBD1. The CDR3 has 15 residues. From germline, CDR1 is MNHNY and CDR2 SVGAGI (reference sequence). Germline trimming cut 0 bases from V and 7 bases from J; bases unmatched to any gene: 8.

Note on this clonotype: This could be a read error, since a much larger clone is one nucleotide away. V is TRBV5-1 and J is TRBJ1-2, with D possibly being TRBD1 (5 bases). This CDR3 is built from 15 residues. Germline V lookup: CDR1 SGHRS, CDR2 YFSETQ. CDR3 region: CANSLLRQGTYGYTF. CDR3 bases: TGCGCCAACAGCCTTCTCCGGCAGGGCACCTATGGCTACACCTTC.

This clonotype was observed many times. In nucleotides, the CDR3 is TGTGCCAGCAGTGGAACTAGCGGGACGGATACATACGAGCAGTACTTC. It encodes CASSGTSGTDTYEQYF. The chain is built from TRBV6-2 or TRBV6-3 and TRBJ2-7; 10 nucleotides line up with TRBD2. CDR1 and CDR2 from the germline V gene are MNHEY and SVGEGT. J lost 4 bases, V lost 5 bases, and 11 bases had no gene match. The CDR3 has 16 amino acids.

This rearrangement joins TRBV5-1 to TRBJ1-6; tentative D call: TRBD1 (6 bases). CDR1 SGHRS and CDR2 YFSETQ come from the germline V gene. V was shortened by 4 bases and J by 10 bases, with 15 bases between the two germline ends. This CDR3 contains 14 residues. CDR3 DNA: TGCGCCAGCAGCCAGGGGCCATCCAGCTCACCCCTCCACTTT. It translates to CASSQGPSSSPLHF.

V is TRBV7-2 and J is TRBJ1-5; 7 bases are shared with TRBD1. The V gene end was trimmed by 8 bases and the J gene end by 6 bases; junction bases not matched to a gene: 10. Germline V CDR1 and CDR2: SGHTA, FQGNSA. The CDR3 sequence is 14 residues long. The CDR3 DNA follows: TGTGCCAGCTCGCCAAAGACAGGGCCTCAGCCCCAGCATTTT. Its translation is CASSPKTGPQPQHF. Full variable domain (rest looked up from reference TRBV7-2 and TRBJ1-5): GAGVSQSPSNKVTEKGKDVELRCDPISGHTALYWYRQSLGQGLEFLIYFQGNSAPDKSGLPSDRFSAERTGGSVSTLTIQRTQQEDSAVYLCASSPKTGPQPQHFGDGTRLSIL.

This clonotype occurred a few times. The chain joins TRBV7-8 to TRBJ1-6; D not resolved. Germline loops: CDR1 SGHVS, CDR2 FQNEAQ. The CDR3 is 14 residues long. V was cut by 1 base and J by 11 bases, with 12 bases left in between. The CDR3 DNA reads as TGTGCCAGCAGCTTAGGGACTAGCGGGACACCCCTCCACTTT. It translates to CASSLGTSGTPLHF. Looking up the rest from reference TRBV7-8 and TRBJ1-6 gives the full variable domain: GAGVSQSPRYKVAKRGQDVALRCDPISGHVSLFWYQQALGQGPEFLTYFQNEAQLDKSGLPSDRFFAERPEGSVSTLKIQRTQQEDSAVYLCASSLGTSGTPLHFGNGTRLTVT.

This clonotype has a count of ten or more. The J gene is TRBJ1-6, the V gene TRBV19; D remains ambiguous. V was shortened by 3 bases and J by 8 bases, with 11 bases between the two germline ends. The CDR3 has 14 amino acids. Germline CDR1 and CDR2: LNHDA and SQIVND (reference sequence). The DNA of the CDR3 is TGTGCCAGTAGTATCGTTGGGGTTGATTCACCCCTCCACTTT. It encodes CASSIVGVDSPLHF.

In its sample, this clonotype was seen many times. The chain combines TRBV5-1 with TRBJ2-5; no reliable D call. Trimming stripped 4 bases from V and 3 bases from J, with 10 bases between. Germline loops: CDR1 SGHRS, CDR2 YFSETQ. The CDR3 runs 13 residues. CDR3 loop: CASSPNVEETQYF. The CDR3, as DNA: TGCGCCAGCAGCCCTAACGTCGAAGAGACCCAGTACTTC.

This clonotype occurred many times. The rearrangement joins TRBV24-1 to TRBJ2-2; 8 bases are a match to TRBD2. The germline V gene has CDR1 KGHDR and CDR2 SFDVKD. The CDR3 totals 20 residues. J gave up 0 bases and V 5 bases, and 16 bases lay outside the gene matches. Written as DNA, the CDR3 is TGTGCCACCAGTGGGGCTGGAGGACGCACTAGCGGCTCGAACACCGGGGAGCTGTTTTTT. Amino acid sequence: CATSGAGGRTSGSNTGELFF.

This clonotype was seen many times. The chain's CDR3 is CASSRRDASSYEQYF. The CDR3 coding sequence is TGTGCCAGCAGCCGCCGGGACGCGAGCTCCTACGAGCAGTACTTC. V is TRBV5-4 and J is TRBJ2-7; D could derive from TRBD1 or TRBD2 (5 bases each). Germline CDR1 is SGHNT and CDR2 is YYREEE (reference sequence). V was clipped by 4 bases and J by 0 bases, with 14 bases between them. The CDR3 runs 15 residues.

The chain uses TRBV5-8 and TRBJ2-3, with 10 bases lining up with TRBD2. Germline V gene sequence: CDR1 SGHTS, CDR2 YDEGEE. Trimming at V came to 0 bases and at J to 6 bases, leaving 7 bases not matched to a gene. The CDR3 is 16 residues long. This CDR3 is CASSLGLAGATDTQYF. The CDR3 DNA reads TGTGCCAGCAGCTTGGGGCTAGCGGGGGCTACCGATACGCAGTATTTT.

Many counts were recorded for this clonotype. The chain is built from TRBV10-2 and TRBJ1-5, with 7 bases matching TRBD1. Germline trimming cut 4 bases from V and 0 bases from J; bases unmatched to any gene: 6. CDR1 and CDR2 (germline): WSHSY, SAAADI. The CDR3 spans 16 residues. The chain's CDR3 is CASSVHGTASNQPQHF. CDR3 coding DNA: TGCGCCAGCAGTGTCCATGGGACAGCTAGCAATCAGCCCCAGCATTTT.

This chain links TRBV29-1 with TRBJ2-7; D might be TRBD1 (6 bases). This CDR3 contains 14 residues. V lost 7 bases and J 4 bases, leaving 20 bases between the germline ends. CDR1 and CDR2 (germline): SQVTM, ANQGSEA. This CDR3 reads CSARGLAKTYEQYF. The CDR3 bases are TGCAGCGCCAGGGGCTTGGCGAAGACTTACGAGCAGTACTTC.

This CDR3 is CSVEALSGYEQYF. DNA for the CDR3: TGCAGCGTTGAAGCCCTGTCAGGCTACGAGCAGTACTTC. V and J are TRBV29-1 and TRBJ2-7; D remains unclear. This CDR3 has 13 amino acids. The V gene's germline CDR1 is SQVTM and CDR2 ANQGSEA. Trimming left V 1 base short and J 3 bases short, with 10 bases between.

The rearrangement joins TRBV12-3 or TRBV12-4 to TRBJ2-7; 9 nucleotides line up with TRBD2. J was trimmed by 2 bases and V by 2 bases; bases with no gene match: 4. There are 15 residues in the CDR3. This chain's CDR3 is CASSLQTSGPYEQYF. CDR3 bases: TGTGCCAGCAGTTTACAAACTAGCGGGCCCTACGAGCAGTACTTC.

This clonotype showed up many times. The chain couples TRBV5-1 to TRBJ2-7, with 10 bases identical to TRBD2. CDR3 length: 14 residues. After removal of 3 bases from V and 12 bases from J, the junction contained 12 bases not matched to a gene. The germline CDR1 and CDR2 sequences are SGHRS and YFSETQ. CDR3 coding DNA: TGCGCCAGCAGCTCTGGACTAGCGGATGTGTCACTGTACTTC. Amino acid sequence: CASSSGLADVSLYF.

In this sample, this clonotype turned up many times. The J gene is TRBJ2-7, the V gene TRBV29-1; tentative D call: TRBD1 (7 bases). The CDR3 covers 13 residues. The V end was cut by 3 bases, the J end by 4 bases, with 13 bases between. Germline loops: CDR1 SQVTM, CDR2 ANQGSEA. Here the CDR3 reads CSVEVTGTYEQYF. CDR3 DNA: TGCAGCGTTGAGGTGACAGGGACTTACGAGCAGTACTTC.

This clonotype occurred a few times. The chain couples TRBV13 to TRBJ1-5; 8 bases align to TRBD1. Germline CDR1 PRHDT, CDR2 FYEKMQ (reference sequence). Trimming at V came to 5 bases and at J to 0 bases, leaving 9 bases not matched to a gene. This CDR3 region has 17 residues. The CDR3 is CASSLTGGLYSNQPQHF. The CDR3 bases are TGTGCCAGCAGCCTTACAGGGGGTCTATATAGCAATCAGCCCCAGCATTTT.

In its sample, this clonotype was seen a few times. J is TRBJ1-5 and V is TRBV27, with 8 bases aligning to TRBD1. V trimming: 0 bases; J trimming: 9 bases; junction bases outside the gene matches: 7. The CDR3 covers 15 residues. Per the germline V gene, CDR1 is MNHEY and CDR2 is SMNVEV (reference sequence). CDR3 sequence: CASSLSGTGVTPQHF. In nucleotides, the CDR3 is TGTGCCAGCAGTTTATCGGGGACAGGTGTTACGCCCCAGCATTTT.

J is TRBJ1-6 and V is TRBV7-9, with D unresolved. V was cut by 5 bases and J by 13 bases, with 18 bases left in between. From germline, CDR1 is SEHNR and CDR2 FQNEAQ (reference sequence). This CDR3 contains 14 residues. The CDR3 DNA sequence: TGTGCCAGCAGCCAGGCAGGCGGGAATCAGCCCCTCCACTTT. It specifies CASSQAGGNQPLHF.